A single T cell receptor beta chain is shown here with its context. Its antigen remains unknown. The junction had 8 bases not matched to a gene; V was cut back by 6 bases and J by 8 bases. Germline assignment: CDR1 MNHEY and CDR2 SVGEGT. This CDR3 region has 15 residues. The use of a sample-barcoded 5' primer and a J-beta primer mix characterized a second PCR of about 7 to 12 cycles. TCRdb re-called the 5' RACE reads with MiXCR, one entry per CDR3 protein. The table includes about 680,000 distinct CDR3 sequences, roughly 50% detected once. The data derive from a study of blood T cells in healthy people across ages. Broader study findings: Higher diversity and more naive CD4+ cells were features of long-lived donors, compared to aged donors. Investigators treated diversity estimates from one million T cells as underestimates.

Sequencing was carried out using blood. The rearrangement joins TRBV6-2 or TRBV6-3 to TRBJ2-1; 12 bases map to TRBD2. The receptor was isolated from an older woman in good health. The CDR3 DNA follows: TGTGCCAGCAGGCGCCTAGCGGGAGGGATCTATGAGCAGTTCTTC. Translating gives CASRRLAGGIYEQFF.